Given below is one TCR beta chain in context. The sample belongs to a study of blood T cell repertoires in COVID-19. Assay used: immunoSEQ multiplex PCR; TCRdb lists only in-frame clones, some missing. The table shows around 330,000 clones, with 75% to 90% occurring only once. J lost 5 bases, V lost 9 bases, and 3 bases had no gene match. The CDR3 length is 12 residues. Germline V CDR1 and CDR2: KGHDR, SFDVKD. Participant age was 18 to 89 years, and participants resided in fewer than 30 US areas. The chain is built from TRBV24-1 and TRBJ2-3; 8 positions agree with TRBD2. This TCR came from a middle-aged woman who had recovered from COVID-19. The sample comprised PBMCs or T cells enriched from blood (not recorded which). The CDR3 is CATSGGGDTQYF. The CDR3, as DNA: TGTGCCACCTCCGGGGGGGGAGATACGCAGTATTTT.